One and the same sample provided the 32 T cell receptor beta chains below, sequenced in a study of technical replicates of blood from several donors. Sequencing used immunoSEQ multiplex PCR; TCRdb keeps in-frame clones, though not all of them. The sample lists about 48,000 clones, 92% occurring once. The sample consisted of PBMCs. Receptors were obtained from a human donor in good health. Some clones in this sample may be carry-over from other donors' samples.

The CDR3 reads CASSYTWDSRTGELFF. The DNA of the CDR3 is TGTGCCAGCAGTTACACGTGGGACTCCCGGACCGGGGAGCTGTTTTTT. The genes are TRBV6-5 and TRBJ2-2, with D possibly being TRBD2 (6 bases). The CDR3 totals 16 residues. Germline V gives CDR1 MNHEY, CDR2 SVGAGI. Trimming cost V 2 bases and J 5 bases, with 15 bases left between them.

The genes are TRBV2 and TRBJ2-6, with D possibly being TRBD2 (6 bases). Trimming removed 3 bases from V and 1 base from J, with 13 bases in between. The CDR3 is 17 residues long. Per the germline V gene, CDR1 is SNHLY and CDR2 is FYNNEI. CDR3 loop: CASSDSRTISGANVLTF. The CDR3 DNA sequence: TGTGCCAGCAGTGACTCTCGGACTATATCTGGGGCCAACGTCCTGACTTTC.

V gene TRBV7-9 combines with J gene TRBJ2-7; TRBD2 is a possible D gene (6 bases). The CDR3 runs to 14 residues. Per the germline V gene, CDR1 is SEHNR and CDR2 is FQNEAQ (reference sequence). Between the trimmed V and J ends, which lost 5 bases and 7 bases, there was a span of 18 bases. The CDR3 here is CASSLGGGGIEQYF. The CDR3 nucleotides read TGTGCCAGCAGCCTCGGCGGAGGAGGGATAGAGCAGTACTTC.

The chain carries TRBV10-3 and TRBJ1-6; TRBD1 matches at 9 bases. V gave up 6 bases and J gave up 7 bases; unmatched junction bases: 4. Germline V gives CDR1 ENHRY, CDR2 SYGVKD. The CDR3 length is 14 residues. CDR3 region: CAIRDGQGNSPLHF. In DNA, the CDR3 is TGTGCCATCAGGGACGGACAGGGGAATTCACCCCTCCACTTT.

This chain connects TRBV2 to TRBJ2-1; unclear D gene. Trimming cost V 5 bases and J 12 bases, with 14 bases left between them. Germline values: CDR1 SNHLY, CDR2 FYNNEI. This CDR3 region has 12 residues. CDR3 sequence (DNA): TGTGCCAGCAGTCGCGCCCTAGACCCGCAGTTCTTC. It translates to CASSRALDPQFF. The full variable domain, in which reference TRBV2 and TRBJ2-1 provide the parts outside the CDR3, is EPEVTQTPSHQVTQMGQEVILRCVPISNHLYFYWYRQILGQKVEFLVSFYNNEISEKSEIFDDQFSVERPDGSNFTLKIRSTKLEDSAMYFCASSRALDPQFFGPGTRLTVL.

V usage is TRBV5-8 and J usage is TRBJ1-5; D is ambiguous. CDR3 length: 14 residues. Trimming took off 2 bases at V and 9 bases at J, with 15 bases between the two ends. The germline CDR1 and CDR2 sequences are SGHTS and YDEGEE. CDR3 loop: CASSFGGLSSPQHF. The CDR3 DNA reads as TGTGCCAGCAGCTTCGGAGGGCTATCATCGCCCCAGCATTTT. The whole variable domain, filled in from reference TRBV5-8 and TRBJ1-5, reads EAGVTQSPTHLIKTRGQQATLRCSPISGHTSVYWYQQALGLGLQFLLWYDEGEERNRGNFPPRFSGRQFPNYSSELNVNALELEDSALYLCASSFGGLSSPQHFGDGTRLSIL.

The rearrangement joins TRBV5-1 to TRBJ2-1, with TRBD2 identical over 7 bases. Germline CDR1 reads SGHRS; CDR2 reads YFSETQ. Germline trimming cut 2 bases from V and 3 bases from J; bases unmatched to any gene: 2. The CDR3 covers 14 residues. CDR3: CASSFTGGYNEQFF. CDR3 DNA sequence: TGCGCCAGCAGCTTCACGGGGGGCTACAATGAGCAGTTCTTC.

This clone was counted once. This chain uses TRBV7-9 with TRBJ1-5, with D possibly TRBD1 on 6 matching bases. V was clipped by 1 base and J by 8 bases, with 12 bases between them. There are 14 residues in the CDR3. Germline V lookup: CDR1 SEHNR, CDR2 FQNEAQ (reference sequence). The CDR3 DNA is TGTGCCAGCAGCTTAGGGACAGCCCCAGAGCCCCAGCATTTT. Amino acid sequence: CASSLGTAPEPQHF.

The genes are TRBV5-1 and TRBJ1-2; 7 nucleotides match TRBD1. After removal of 1 base from V and 7 bases from J, the junction contained 4 bases not matched to a gene. This CDR3 is built from 13 residues. CDR1 is SGHRS and CDR2 is YFSETQ in the germline V gene. CDR3 in amino acids: CASSLTGALGYTF. CDR3 coding DNA: TGCGCCAGCAGCTTGACAGGGGCGCTTGGCTACACCTTC.

This chain joins TRBV7-2 and TRBJ2-7; the D is unclear. Germline CDR1 is SGHTA and CDR2 is FQGNSA. V lost 5 bases and J 0 bases, leaving 8 bases between the germline ends. The CDR3 sequence is 13 residues long. This chain's CDR3 is CASSLSGSYEQYF. The CDR3 DNA follows: TGTGCCAGCAGCCTCTCCGGCTCCTACGAGCAGTACTTC. Drawing the rest from reference TRBV7-2 and TRBJ2-7, the complete variable domain is GAGVSQSPSNKVTEKGKDVELRCDPISGHTALYWYRQSLGQGLEFLIYFQGNSAPDKSGLPSDRFSAERTGGSVSTLTIQRTQQEDSAVYLCASSLSGSYEQYFGPGTRLTVT.

The chain recombines TRBV2 with TRBJ2-7, with 15 nucleotides matching TRBD2. Germline assignment: CDR1 SNHLY and CDR2 FYNNEI. Unmatched junction bases numbered 7, after V lost 6 bases and J lost 4 bases. The length of the CDR3 is 16 residues. The CDR3 DNA follows: TGTGCCAGCAGATACGGGGGACTAGCGGGAGGTTACGAGCAGTACTTC. Protein sequence: CASRYGGLAGGYEQYF.

This clone was detected only once. J is TRBJ2-5 and V is TRBV5-1, with TRBD2 matching 15 bases. Germline CDR1 is SGHRS and CDR2 is YFSETQ. The CDR3 loop spans 17 amino acids. V trimming: 3 bases; J trimming: 4 bases; junction bases outside the gene matches: 7. CDR3 coding DNA: TGCGCCAGCAGCTACGGACTAGCGGGAGGGATGGCAGAGACCCAGTACTTC. Its translation: CASSYGLAGGMAETQYF. Full variable domain (outside the CDR3, taken from reference TRBV5-1 and TRBJ2-5): KAGVTQTPRYLIKTRGQQVTLSCSPISGHRSVSWYQQTPGQGLQFLFEYFSETQRNKGNFPGRFSGRQFSNSRSEMNVSTLELGDSALYLCASSYGLAGGMAETQYFGPGTRLLVL.

The sample holds one count of this clone. The V call is TRBV19, the J call TRBJ2-1; no reliable D call. Germline lookup yields CDR1 LNHDA and CDR2 SQIVND (reference sequence). The ends were cut back, 5 bases at V and 0 bases at J, with 11 bases in the middle. CDR3 size: 15 residues. CDR3 amino acids: CASSLSRSSYNEQFF. DNA of the CDR3: TGTGCCAGTAGTCTCAGTCGGAGCTCCTACAATGAGCAGTTCTTC.

This clone has a single count. The genes are TRBV4-2 and TRBJ2-7; the match to TRBD2 covers 8 bases. Per germline, CDR1 LGHNA and CDR2 YNFKEQ. V trimming: 0 bases; J trimming: 1 base; junction bases outside the gene matches: 5. The CDR3 has 16 residues. The CDR3 sequence: CASSQDLLAGSYEQYF. In DNA, the CDR3 is TGTGCCAGCAGCCAAGATCTCCTAGCGGGTTCCTACGAGCAGTACTTC.

The chain employs TRBV7-3 and TRBJ1-5; tentatively, D is TRBD1 (6 bases). Germline values: CDR1 SGHTA, CDR2 FQGTGA. The V and J ends lost 5 bases and 2 bases respectively, with 16 bases between them. The length of the CDR3 is 16 residues. The CDR3 nucleotides read TGTGCCAGCAGCCCCCTTTCAGGGGCGGGCAATCAGCCCCAGCATTTT. Its protein product is CASSPLSGAGNQPQHF.

The chain has TRBV5-6 and TRBJ2-1; D is unclear. Trimming shortened V by 5 bases and J by 10 bases, and 13 bases separated the two germline ends. CDR1 is SGHDT and CDR2 is YYEEEE in the germline V gene. CDR3 length equals 12 residues. CDR3 DNA: TGTGCCAGCAGTGCGACTTTGGTGGAGCAGTTCTTC. This codes for CASSATLVEQFF.

The V and J genes are TRBV9 and TRBJ2-7, with 7 bases lining up with TRBD2. The CDR3 extends over 17 amino acids. Germline CDR1 SGDLS, CDR2 YYNGEE. Trimming removed 0 bases from V and 0 bases from J; junction bases left unmatched: 9. The CDR3 here is CASSVGPGGGLSYEQYF. The CDR3 nucleotides are TGTGCCAGCAGCGTAGGCCCCGGGGGAGGGCTCTCCTACGAGCAGTACTTC.

This clone came up a few times. CDR3 amino acids: CASSLARNTEAFF. The DNA for the CDR3 is TGTGCCAGCAGCTTAGCCAGGAACACTGAAGCTTTCTTT. The rearrangement joins TRBV11-2 to TRBJ1-1; no firm D call. From germline, CDR1 is SGHAT and CDR2 FQNNGV. The CDR3 consists of 13 residues. Between the trimmed V and J ends, which lost 1 base and 1 base, there was a span of 4 bases.

This chain links TRBV6-5 with TRBJ1-6, with TRBD1 as a possible D gene (6 bases). Trimming cost V 6 bases and J 13 bases, with 19 bases left between them. Per the germline V gene, CDR1 is MNHEY and CDR2 is SVGAGI. This CDR3 comprises 14 residues. The CDR3 bases are TGTGCCAGCAGACAGGGCCCCTACGAACCGCCCCTCCACTTT. This translates into CASRQGPYEPPLHF.

This clone was seen only once. CDR3 in amino acids: CASSQWDSPYEQYF. CDR3 DNA sequence: TGTGCCAGCAGCCAATGGGACAGTCCCTACGAGCAGTACTTC. J is TRBJ2-7 and V is TRBV4-2; the match to TRBD1 covers 7 bases. Per the germline V gene, CDR1 is LGHNA and CDR2 is YNFKEQ. This CDR3 spans 14 amino acids. The trim removed 2 bases at V and 2 bases at J, leaving 3 bases unmatched.

This chain links TRBV9 with TRBJ2-7, with 8 bases aligning to TRBD2. Germline V gives CDR1 SGDLS, CDR2 YYNGEE. Unmatched junction bases numbered 4, after V lost 3 bases and J lost 2 bases. The CDR3 consists of 14 residues. CDR3 in amino acids: CASSAGLVPYEQYF. CDR3 in DNA: TGTGCCAGCAGCGCGGGACTAGTCCCCTACGAGCAGTACTTC.

The rearrangement joins TRBV5-5 to TRBJ1-1; D is ambiguous. The V gene's germline CDR1 is SGHKS and CDR2 YYEKEE (reference sequence). The V and J ends lost 4 bases and 4 bases respectively, with 11 bases between them. This CDR3 is 13 amino acids long. The chain's CDR3 is CASSAIRGTEAFF. The CDR3 nucleotides read TGTGCCAGCAGCGCAATACGGGGCACTGAAGCTTTCTTT.

As concerns this clone: A junction end diverges from the germline sequence, so it may reflect a read error. V is TRBV2 and J is TRBJ2-1; the D is unclear. CDR3 length: 12 amino acids. Looked up from germline, CDR1 is SNHLY and CDR2 is FYNNEI. This chain's CDR3 is CASSGTYNEQFF. For the CDR3, the DNA is TGTGCCAGTAGTGGTACCTACAATGAGCAGTTCTTC. Filled out from reference TRBV2 and TRBJ2-1, the complete variable domain reads EPEVTQTPSHQVTQMGQEVILRCVPISNHLYFYWYRQILGQKVEFLVSFYNNEISEKSEIFDDQFSVERPDGSNFTLKIRSTKLEDSAMYFCASSGTYNEQFFGPGTRLTVL.

This clone was picked up a small number of times. This chain links TRBV29-1 with TRBJ1-3, with TRBD1 matching 8 bases. Germline trimming cut 6 bases from V and 4 bases from J; bases unmatched to any gene: 5. This CDR3 has 13 residues. The germline V gene encodes CDR1 SQVTM and CDR2 ANQGSEA. Here the CDR3 DNA reads TGCAGCGTCGAGACAGGGGCAGGAAACACCATATATTTT. Protein sequence: CSVETGAGNTIYF.

The chain employs TRBV7-8 and TRBJ2-7, with D tentatively TRBD2 (6 bases). This CDR3 is 13 amino acids long. Per germline, CDR1 SGHVS and CDR2 FQNEAQ. V was clipped by 5 bases and J by 6 bases, with 14 bases between them. CDR3 sequence reads: CASSHGTSREQYF. The DNA of the CDR3 is TGTGCCAGCAGCCACGGGACTTCTCGCGAGCAGTACTTC.

This chain links TRBV6-1 with TRBJ2-3; 7 bases align to TRBD1. Germline V CDR1 and CDR2: MNHNS, SASEGT. The CDR3 totals 15 residues. The junction had 6 bases not matched to a gene; V was cut back by 5 bases and J by 1 base. The DNA of the CDR3 is TGTGCCAGCAGTAAAGACAGGGCTGGCACAGATACGCAGTATTTT. It yields the protein CASSKDRAGTDTQYF.

The gene calls are TRBV7-9 and TRBJ2-4, with 9 positions matching TRBD1. The CDR3 has 15 amino acids. Germline CDR1 reads SEHNR; CDR2 reads FQNEAQ (reference sequence). V shed 7 bases and J 0 bases; nucleotides not matched to a gene: 4. CDR3 region: CASKGQGLAKNIQYF. CDR3 bases: TGTGCCAGCAAGGGACAGGGACTAGCCAAAAACATTCAGTACTTC.

The chain couples TRBV4-2 to TRBJ2-7; 11 nucleotides agree with TRBD2. The CDR3 is 15 amino acids. Germline CDR1 and CDR2: LGHNA and YNFKEQ. V was clipped by 3 bases and J by 7 bases; unmatched bases: 8. The CDR3 nucleotides read TGTGCCAGCAGCCATGTAGCGGGAGGGCCGGGGGAGCAGTACTTC. Its protein product is CASSHVAGGPGEQYF.

Concerning this clone: This sample includes further DNA sequences coding for the same CDR3. This rearrangement joins TRBV28 to TRBJ2-7; 8 bases agree with TRBD1. From germline, CDR1 is MDHEN and CDR2 SYDVKM. The V gene end was trimmed by 6 bases and the J gene end by 3 bases; junction bases not matched to a gene: 4. The CDR3 covers 13 residues. CDR3 coding DNA: TGTGCCAGCAGCTCAGGGGGCGGCTACGAGCAGTACTTC. Translated, it gives CASSSGGGYEQYF.

This clone came up a few times. The rearrangement joins TRBV30 to TRBJ2-7, with D maybe TRBD1 (6 bases). Trimming left V 0 bases short and J 3 bases short, with 12 bases between. The CDR3 spans 14 residues. The V gene's germline CDR1 is GTSNPN and CDR2 SVGIG (reference sequence). CDR3 region: CAWSVIRGGYEQYF. CDR3 nucleotides: TGTGCCTGGAGTGTAATCAGGGGCGGCTACGAGCAGTACTTC.

The rearrangement joins TRBV30 to TRBJ2-7; maybe TRBD2 (5 bases). The CDR3 is made up of 12 amino acids. V was clipped by 2 bases and J by 4 bases, with 9 bases between them. The V gene's germline CDR1 is GTSNPN and CDR2 SVGIG (reference sequence). The CDR3 bases are TGTGCCTGGAGTTCTTCGGGGTACGAGCAGTACTTC. It specifies CAWSSSGYEQYF. The whole variable domain, filled in from reference TRBV30 and TRBJ2-7, reads SQTIHQWPATLVQPVGSPLSLECTVEGTSNPNLYWYRQAAGRGLQLLFYSVGIGQISSEVPQNLSASRPQDRQFILSSKKLLLSDSGFYLCAWSSSGYEQYFGPGTRLTVT.

The chain carries TRBV5-4 and TRBJ2-1; tentative D call: TRBD2 (5 bases). Germline CDR1 SGHNT, CDR2 YYREEE (reference sequence). V was cut by 4 bases and J by 1 base, with 15 bases left in between. The CDR3 spans 16 residues. In DNA, the CDR3 is TGTGCCAGCAGCGCGAATACTAGACCATCCTACAATGAGCAGTTCTTC. It encodes CASSANTRPSYNEQFF. The complete variable domain, with remaining parts taken from reference TRBV5-4 and TRBJ2-1, reads ETGVTQSPTHLIKTRGQQVTLRCSSQSGHNTVSWYQQALGQGPQFIFQYYREEENGRGNFPPRFSGLQFPNYSSELNVNALELDDSALYLCASSANTRPSYNEQFFGPGTRLTVL.